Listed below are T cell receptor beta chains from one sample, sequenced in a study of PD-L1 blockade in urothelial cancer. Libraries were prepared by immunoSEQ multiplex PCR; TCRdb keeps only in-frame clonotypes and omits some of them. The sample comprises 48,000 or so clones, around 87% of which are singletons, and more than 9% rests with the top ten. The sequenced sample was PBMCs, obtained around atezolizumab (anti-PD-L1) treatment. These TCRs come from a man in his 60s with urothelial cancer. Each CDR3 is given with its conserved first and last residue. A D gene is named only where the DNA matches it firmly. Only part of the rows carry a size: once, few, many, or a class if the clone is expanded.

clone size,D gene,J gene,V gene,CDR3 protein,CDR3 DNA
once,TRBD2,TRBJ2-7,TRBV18,CASSRGLAAYEQYF,TGTGCCAGCTCACGAGGGCTAGCGGCCTACGAGCAGTACTTC
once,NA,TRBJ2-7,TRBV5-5,CASSSSFAGGEQYF,TGTGCCAGCAGCTCTAGCTTTGCGGGCGGCGAGCAGTACTTC
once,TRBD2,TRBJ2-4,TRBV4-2,CASSQGTSGGLGKNIQYF,TGTGCCAGCAGCCAGGGGACTAGCGGGGGGCTTGGCAAAAACATTCAGTACTTC
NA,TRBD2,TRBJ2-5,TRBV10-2,CATNWGGDLQETQYF,TGCGCCACTAACTGGGGGGGAGATCTCCAAGAGACCCAGTACTTC
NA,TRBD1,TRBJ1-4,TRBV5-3,CARSLFSTGGNEKLFF,TGTGCCAGAAGCTTGTTCTCGACAGGGGGAAATGAAAAACTGTTTTTT
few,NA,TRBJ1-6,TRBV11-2,CASSSESFGHSPLHF,TGTGCCAGCAGCTCGGAATCCTTTGGGCATTCACCCCTCCACTTT
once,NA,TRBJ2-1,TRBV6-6,CASKAQGKDEQFF,TGTGCCAGCAAAGCCCAGGGCAAGGATGAGCAGTTCTTC
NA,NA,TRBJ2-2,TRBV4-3,CASSQDAQGSAGELFF,TGCGCCAGCAGCCAAGATGCCCAGGGGTCAGCCGGGGAGCTGTTTTTT
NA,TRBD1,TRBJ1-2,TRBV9,CASSPHRGRGYGYTF,TGTGCCAGCAGCCCCCACAGGGGAAGGGGCTATGGCTACACCTTC
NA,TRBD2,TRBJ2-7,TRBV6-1,CASSQWGGAYEQYF,TGTGCCAGCAGTCAATGGGGGGGGGCCTACGAGCAGTACTTC
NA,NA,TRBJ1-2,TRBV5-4,CASSLGARGSYGYTF,TGTGCCAGCAGCTTGGGTGCCAGGGGAAGCTATGGCTACACCTTC
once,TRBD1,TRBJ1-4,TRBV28,CASSSSQGATNEKLFF,TGTGCCAGCAGTTCATCACAGGGGGCAACTAATGAAAAACTGTTTTTT
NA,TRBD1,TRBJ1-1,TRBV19,CASTSTRTGGTEAFF,TGTGCCAGTACCTCAACTCGGACAGGGGGCACTGAAGCTTTCTTT
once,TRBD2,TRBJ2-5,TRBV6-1,CASSVASGGGGETQYF,TGTGCCAGCAGTGTGGCTAGCGGGGGTGGAGGGGAGACCCAGTACTTC
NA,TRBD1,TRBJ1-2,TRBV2,CASSGDRTNYGYTF,TGTGCCAGCAGCGGGGACAGAACTAACTATGGCTACACCTTC
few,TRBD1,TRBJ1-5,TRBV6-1,CASGTGVYNQPQHF,TGTGCCAGCGGGACAGGGGTTTACAATCAGCCCCAGCATTTT
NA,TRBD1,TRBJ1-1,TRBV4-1,CASSPGQGARTEAFF,TGCGCCAGCAGCCCCGGACAGGGGGCGCGCACTGAAGCTTTCTTT
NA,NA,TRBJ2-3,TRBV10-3,CAISEGGLSTDTQYF,TGTGCCATCAGTGAGGGGGGACTTTCCACAGATACGCAGTATTTT
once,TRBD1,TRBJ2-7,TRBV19,CASSIAGDRAPSYEQYF,TGTGCCAGTAGTATAGCTGGGGACAGGGCCCCTTCCTACGAGCAGTACTTC
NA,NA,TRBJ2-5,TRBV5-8,CASRRQPQETQYF,TGTGCCAGCAGGCGACAGCCCCAAGAGACCCAGTACTTC
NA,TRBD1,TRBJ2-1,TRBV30,CAWSVAGGAYNEQFF,TGTGCCTGGAGTGTGGCAGGGGGTGCCTACAATGAGCAGTTCTTC
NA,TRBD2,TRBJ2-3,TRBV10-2,CASRLAGSRDTQYF,TGCGCCAGCAGACTAGCGGGAAGCAGAGATACGCAGTATTTT
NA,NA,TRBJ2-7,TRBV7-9,CASSHSLGTPSSYEQYF,TGTGCCAGCAGCCATTCTCTTGGCACACCCAGCTCCTACGAGCAGTACTTC
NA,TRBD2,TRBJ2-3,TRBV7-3,CASSLKLVAGGTDTQYF,TGTGCCAGCAGCTTAAAGCTGGTAGCGGGGGGCACAGATACGCAGTATTTT
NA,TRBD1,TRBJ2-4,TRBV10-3,CAISGLTGGIQYF,TGTGCCATCAGCGGCCTCACAGGGGGCATTCAGTACTTC
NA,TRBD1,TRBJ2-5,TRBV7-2,CASSRDRGQETQYF,TGTGCCAGCAGCCGGGACAGGGGACAAGAGACCCAGTACTTC
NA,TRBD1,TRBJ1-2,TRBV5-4,CASSSRTGAMDGYTF,TGTGCCAGCAGCTCCCGGACAGGGGCTATGGATGGCTACACCTTC
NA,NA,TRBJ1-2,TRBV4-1,CASSRQTGRDYGYTF,TGCGCCAGCAGCCGACAGACAGGTCGGGACTATGGCTACACCTTC
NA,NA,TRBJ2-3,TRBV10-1,CAAWQGNNGADTQYF,TGCGCCGCATGGCAGGGGAACAATGGGGCAGATACGCAGTATTTT
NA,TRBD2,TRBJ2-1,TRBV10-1,CASSEFDSGATEQFF,TGCGCCAGCAGTGAGTTTGATAGCGGGGCGACCGAGCAGTTCTTC
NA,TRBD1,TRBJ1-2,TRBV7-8,CASSPTTGTGLFGYTF,TGTGCCAGCAGCCCAACTACCGGGACAGGGCTTTTTGGCTACACCTTC
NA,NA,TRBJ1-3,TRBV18,CASSPRKGVENTIYF,TGTGCCAGCTCACCACGTAAAGGGGTGGAAAACACCATATATTTT
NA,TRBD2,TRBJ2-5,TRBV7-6,CASSLGLAGKETQYF,TGTGCCAGCAGCTTAGGGCTAGCGGGGAAAGAGACCCAGTACTTC
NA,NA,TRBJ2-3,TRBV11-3,CASSLEGATDTQYF,TGTGCCAGCAGCTTAGAGGGGGCGACAGATACGCAGTATTTT
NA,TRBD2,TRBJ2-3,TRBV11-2,CASSLGLAGLVDTQYF,TGTGCCAGCAGCTTAGGACTAGCGGGGTTGGTAGATACGCAGTATTTT
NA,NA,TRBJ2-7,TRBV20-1,CRDWGVYEQYF,TGCAGGGACTGGGGGGTTTACGAGCAGTACTTC
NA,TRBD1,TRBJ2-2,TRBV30,CAWRVGQTLTGELFF,TGTGCCTGGAGGGTGGGACAGACCCTCACCGGGGAGCTGTTTTTT
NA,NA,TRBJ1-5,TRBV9,CASSVAGGGNQPQHF,TGTGCCAGCAGCGTAGCGGGAGGGGGCAATCAGCCCCAGCATTTT
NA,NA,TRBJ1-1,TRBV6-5,CASSRLGRGSTEAFF,TGTGCCAGCAGCCGATTAGGGAGGGGGAGCACTGAAGCTTTCTTT
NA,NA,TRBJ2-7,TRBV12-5,CASGLAQSYEQYF,TGTGCTAGTGGTTTAGCCCAATCCTACGAGCAGTACTTC
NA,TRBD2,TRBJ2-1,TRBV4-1,CASSPAGGPNEQFF,TGCGCCAGCAGCCCAGCGGGGGGGCCGAATGAGCAGTTCTTC
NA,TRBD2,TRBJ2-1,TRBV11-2,CASSSAGHNEQFF,TGTGCCAGCAGCTCAGCGGGGCACAATGAGCAGTTCTTC
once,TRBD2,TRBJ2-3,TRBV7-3,CASSLRGGNTDTQYF,TGTGCCAGCAGCTTACGGGGGGGGAACACAGATACGCAGTATTTT
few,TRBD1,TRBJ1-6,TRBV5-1,CASTFGAGGYNSPLHF,TGCGCCAGCACTTTCGGCGCAGGGGGCTATAATTCACCCCTCCACTTT
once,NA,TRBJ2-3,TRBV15,CATSRANAGHSTDTQYF,TGTGCCACCAGCAGAGCTAACGCGGGTCACAGCACAGATACGCAGTATTTT
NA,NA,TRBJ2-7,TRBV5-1,CASSLDPSGNYEQYF,TGCGCCAGCAGCTTGGACCCATCGGGGAACTACGAGCAGTACTTC
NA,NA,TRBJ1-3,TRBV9,CASSPGGQNGNTIYF,TGTGCCAGCAGCCCAGGAGGACAGAATGGAAACACCATATATTTT
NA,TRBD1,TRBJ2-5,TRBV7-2,CASSFDRGQETQYF,TGTGCCAGCAGCTTCGACAGGGGCCAAGAGACCCAGTACTTC
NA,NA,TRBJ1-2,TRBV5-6,CASSFSRAAYGYTF,TGTGCCAGCAGCTTCAGCAGGGCGGCGTATGGCTACACCTTC
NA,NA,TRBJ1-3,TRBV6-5,CASSISSGNTIYF,TGTGCCAGCAGTATTAGCTCTGGAAACACCATATATTTT
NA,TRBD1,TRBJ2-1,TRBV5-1,CASSRDSYNEQFF,TGCGCCAGCAGCCGGGACAGCTACAATGAGCAGTTCTTC
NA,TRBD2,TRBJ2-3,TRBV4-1,CASSQDRGGTTDTQYF,TGCGCCAGCAGCCAAGATCGGGGGGGCACGACAGATACGCAGTATTTT
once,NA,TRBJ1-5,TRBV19,CASSISPQADQPQHF,TGTGCCAGTAGTATCTCCCCCCAGGCCGATCAGCCCCAGCATTTT
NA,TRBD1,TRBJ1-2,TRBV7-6,CASSSLGQGSVSYTF,TGTGCCAGCAGCTCGCTGGGACAGGGTTCAGTGAGCTACACCTTC
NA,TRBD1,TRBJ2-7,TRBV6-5,CASRPDGTGKVYF,TGTGCCAGCAGGCCCGACGGGACAGGTAAAGTGTACTTC